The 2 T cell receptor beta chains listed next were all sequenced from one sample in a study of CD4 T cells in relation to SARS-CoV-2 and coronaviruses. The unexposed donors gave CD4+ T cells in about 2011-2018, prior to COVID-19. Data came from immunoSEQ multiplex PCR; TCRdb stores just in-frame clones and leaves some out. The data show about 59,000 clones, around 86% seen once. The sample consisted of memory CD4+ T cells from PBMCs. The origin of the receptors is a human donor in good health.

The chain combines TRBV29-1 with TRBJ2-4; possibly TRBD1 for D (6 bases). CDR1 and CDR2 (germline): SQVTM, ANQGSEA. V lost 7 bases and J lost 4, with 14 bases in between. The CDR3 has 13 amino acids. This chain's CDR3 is CSARVTGKNIQYF. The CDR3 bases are TGCAGCGCCCGGGTGACAGGAAAAAACATTCAGTACTTC.

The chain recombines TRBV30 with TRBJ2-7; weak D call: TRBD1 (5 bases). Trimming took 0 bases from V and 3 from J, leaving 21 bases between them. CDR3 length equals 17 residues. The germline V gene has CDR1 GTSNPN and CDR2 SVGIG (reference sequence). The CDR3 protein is CAWSVARGGSRSYEQYF. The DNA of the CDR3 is TGTGCCTGGAGTGTGGCAAGGGGCGGCAGTCGAAGCTACGAGCAGTACTTC.